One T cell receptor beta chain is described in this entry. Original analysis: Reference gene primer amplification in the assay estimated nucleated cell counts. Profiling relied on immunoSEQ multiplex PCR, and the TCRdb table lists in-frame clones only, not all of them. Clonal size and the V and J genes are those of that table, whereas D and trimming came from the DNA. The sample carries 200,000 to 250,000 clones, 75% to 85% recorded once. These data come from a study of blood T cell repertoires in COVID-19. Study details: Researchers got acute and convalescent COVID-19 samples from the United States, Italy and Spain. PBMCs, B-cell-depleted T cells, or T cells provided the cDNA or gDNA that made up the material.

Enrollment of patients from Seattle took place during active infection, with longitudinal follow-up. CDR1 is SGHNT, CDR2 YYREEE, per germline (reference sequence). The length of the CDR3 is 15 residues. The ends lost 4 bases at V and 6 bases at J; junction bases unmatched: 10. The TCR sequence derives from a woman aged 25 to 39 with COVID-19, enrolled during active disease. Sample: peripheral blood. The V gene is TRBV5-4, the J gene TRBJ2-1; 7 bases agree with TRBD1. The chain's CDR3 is CASSPPGGAVNEQFF. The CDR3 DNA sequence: TGTGCCAGCAGCCCCCCAGGGGGAGCGGTCAATGAGCAGTTCTTC.